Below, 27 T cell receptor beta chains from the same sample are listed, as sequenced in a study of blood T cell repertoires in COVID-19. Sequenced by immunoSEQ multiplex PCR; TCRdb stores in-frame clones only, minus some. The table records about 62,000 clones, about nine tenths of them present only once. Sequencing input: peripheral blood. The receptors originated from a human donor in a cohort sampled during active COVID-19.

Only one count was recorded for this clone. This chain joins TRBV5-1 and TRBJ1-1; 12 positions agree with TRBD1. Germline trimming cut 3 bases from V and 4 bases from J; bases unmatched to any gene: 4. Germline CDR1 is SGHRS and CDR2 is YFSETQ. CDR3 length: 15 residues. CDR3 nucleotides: TGCGCCAGCAGCTGGGGACAGGGGGCGACCACTGAAGCTTTCTTT. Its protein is CASSWGQGATTEAFF.

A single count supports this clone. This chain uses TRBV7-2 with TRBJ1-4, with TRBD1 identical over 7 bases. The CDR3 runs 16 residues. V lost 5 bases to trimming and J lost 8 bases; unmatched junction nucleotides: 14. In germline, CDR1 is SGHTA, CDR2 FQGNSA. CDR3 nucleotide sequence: TGTGCCAGCAGCCCAGACCCCGACAGGGTCTCGGAAAAACTGTTTTTT. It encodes CASSPDPDRVSEKLFF.

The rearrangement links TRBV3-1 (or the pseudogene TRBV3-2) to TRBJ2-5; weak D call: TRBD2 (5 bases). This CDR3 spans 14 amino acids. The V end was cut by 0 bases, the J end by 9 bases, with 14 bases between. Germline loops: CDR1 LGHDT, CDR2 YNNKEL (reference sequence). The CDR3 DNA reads TGTGCCAGCAGCCAAGAACTCGGGATTACGGCCCAGTACTTC. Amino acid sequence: CASSQELGITAQYF.

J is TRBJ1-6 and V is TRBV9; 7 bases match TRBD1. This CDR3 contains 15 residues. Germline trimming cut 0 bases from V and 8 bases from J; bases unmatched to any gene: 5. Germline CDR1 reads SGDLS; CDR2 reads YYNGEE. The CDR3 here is CASSVDGTEYSPLHF. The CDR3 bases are TGTGCCAGCAGCGTAGATGGGACAGAATATTCACCCCTCCACTTT.

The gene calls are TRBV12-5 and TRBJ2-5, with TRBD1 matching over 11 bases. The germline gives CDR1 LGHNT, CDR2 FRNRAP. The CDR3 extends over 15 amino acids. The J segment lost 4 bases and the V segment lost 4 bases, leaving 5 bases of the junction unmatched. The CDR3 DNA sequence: TGTGCTAGTGGTTACGGACAGGGGGCGAGAGAGACCCAGTACTTC. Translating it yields CASGYGQGARETQYF. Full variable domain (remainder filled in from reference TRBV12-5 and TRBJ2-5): DARVTQTPRHKVTEMGQEVTMRCQPILGHNTVFWYRQTMMQGLELLAYFRNRAPLDDSGMPKDRFSAEMPDATLATLKIQPSEPRDSAVYFCASGYGQGARETQYFGPGTRLLVL.

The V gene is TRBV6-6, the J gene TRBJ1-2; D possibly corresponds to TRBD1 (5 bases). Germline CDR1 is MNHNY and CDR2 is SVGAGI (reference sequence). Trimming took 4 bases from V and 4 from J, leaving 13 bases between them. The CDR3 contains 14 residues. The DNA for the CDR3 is TGTGCCAGCAGTTCTATGGACACCGGCTATGGCTACACCTTC. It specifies CASSSMDTGYGYTF.

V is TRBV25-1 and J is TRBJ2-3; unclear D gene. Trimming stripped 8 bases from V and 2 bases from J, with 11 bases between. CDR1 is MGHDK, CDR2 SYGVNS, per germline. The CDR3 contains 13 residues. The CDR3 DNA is TGTGCCAGCTCCCGGGTGGACACAGATACGCAGTATTTT. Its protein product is CASSRVDTDTQYF.

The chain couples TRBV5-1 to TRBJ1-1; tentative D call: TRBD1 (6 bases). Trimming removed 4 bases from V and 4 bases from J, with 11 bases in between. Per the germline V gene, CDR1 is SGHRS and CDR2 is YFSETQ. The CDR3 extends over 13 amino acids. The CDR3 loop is CASSVTGFTEAFF. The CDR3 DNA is TGCGCCAGCAGCGTCACAGGGTTCACTGAAGCTTTCTTT.

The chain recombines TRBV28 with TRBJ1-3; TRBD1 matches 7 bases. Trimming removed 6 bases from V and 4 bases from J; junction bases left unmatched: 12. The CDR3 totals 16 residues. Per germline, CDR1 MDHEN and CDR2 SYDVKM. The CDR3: CASSIPVQGTGNTIYF. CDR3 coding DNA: TGTGCCAGCAGCATCCCGGTACAGGGGACAGGAAACACCATATATTTT.

The CDR3: CASSYPPLRRGPGNTQYF. Here the CDR3 DNA reads TGTGCCAGCAGTTATCCCCCTCTCAGGCGAGGGCCGGGGAATACGCAGTATTTT. The genes are TRBV28 and TRBJ2-3, with a weak D call TRBD2 (5 bases). V was trimmed by 4 bases and J by 7 bases, leaving 27 bases between them. Germline CDR1 reads MDHEN; CDR2 reads SYDVKM. This CDR3 is 18 amino acids long.

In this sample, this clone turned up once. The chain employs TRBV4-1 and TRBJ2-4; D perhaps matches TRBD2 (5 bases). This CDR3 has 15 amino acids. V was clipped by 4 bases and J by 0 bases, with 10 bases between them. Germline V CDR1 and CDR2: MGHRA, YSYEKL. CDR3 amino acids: CASSPGGLAKNIQYF. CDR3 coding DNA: TGCGCCAGCAGCCCGGGCGGACTAGCCAAAAACATTCAGTACTTC.

The CDR3: CASSATGGGTEAFF. The CDR3 DNA sequence: TGTGCCAGCAGCGCCACAGGGGGAGGGACTGAAGCTTTCTTT. The chain uses TRBV7-2 and TRBJ1-1; 8 nucleotides agree with TRBD1. This CDR3 is 14 amino acids long. Trimming at V came to 5 bases and at J to 5 bases, leaving 7 bases not matched to a gene. Germline CDR1 SGHTA, CDR2 FQGNSA. Based on the CDR3 plus reference TRBV7-2 and TRBJ1-1, the full variable domain is GAGVSQSPSNKVTEKGKDVELRCDPISGHTALYWYRQSLGQGLEFLIYFQGNSAPDKSGLPSDRFSAERTGGSVSTLTIQRTQQEDSAVYLCASSATGGGTEAFFGQGTRLTVV.

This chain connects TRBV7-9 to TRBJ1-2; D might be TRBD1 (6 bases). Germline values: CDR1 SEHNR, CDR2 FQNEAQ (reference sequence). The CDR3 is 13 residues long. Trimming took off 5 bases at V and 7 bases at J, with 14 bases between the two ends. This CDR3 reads CASSRTDVFGYTF. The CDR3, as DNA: TGTGCCAGCAGCCGGACAGATGTATTTGGCTACACCTTC.

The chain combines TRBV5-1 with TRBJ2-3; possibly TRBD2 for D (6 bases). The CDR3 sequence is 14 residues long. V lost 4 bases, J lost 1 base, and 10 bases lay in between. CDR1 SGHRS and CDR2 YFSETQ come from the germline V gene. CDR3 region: CASSPGVGTDTQYF. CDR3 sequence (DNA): TGCGCCAGCAGCCCGGGGGTGGGCACAGATACGCAGTATTTT.

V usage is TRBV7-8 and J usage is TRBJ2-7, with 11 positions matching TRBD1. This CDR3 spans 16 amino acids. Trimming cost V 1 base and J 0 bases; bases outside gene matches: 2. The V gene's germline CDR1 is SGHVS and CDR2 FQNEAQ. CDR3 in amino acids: CASSLGGTGGSYEQYF. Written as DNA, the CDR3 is TGTGCCAGCAGCTTAGGTGGGACAGGGGGCTCCTACGAGCAGTACTTC.

CDR3 DNA sequence: TGTGCCAGCAGCCCAGGGGAGGGCTATGGCTACACCTTC. Amino acids: CASSPGEGYGYTF. V usage is TRBV7-8 and J usage is TRBJ1-2; D perhaps matches TRBD1 (6 bases). Germline CDR1 reads SGHVS; CDR2 reads FQNEAQ. CDR3 length equals 13 residues. With 5 bases removed from V and 4 bases from J, the gap between germline ends came to 11 bases.

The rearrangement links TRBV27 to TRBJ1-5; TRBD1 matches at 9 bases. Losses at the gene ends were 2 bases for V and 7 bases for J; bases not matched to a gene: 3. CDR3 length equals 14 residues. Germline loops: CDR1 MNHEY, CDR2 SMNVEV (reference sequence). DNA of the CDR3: TGTGCCAGCAGTTTAGACAGGGGGGGACAGCCCCAGCATTTT. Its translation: CASSLDRGGQPQHF.

As DNA, the CDR3 is TGTGCCAGCAGTGACTTTACAGGGGCGGTTGACGAGCAGTACTTC. Encoded protein: CASSDFTGAVDEQYF. This sequence joins TRBV2 and TRBJ2-7, with TRBD1 matching 7 bases. In germline, CDR1 is SNHLY, CDR2 FYNNEI. The V and J ends lost 3 bases and 5 bases, in that order; junction bases with no gene match: 10. The CDR3 runs 15 residues.

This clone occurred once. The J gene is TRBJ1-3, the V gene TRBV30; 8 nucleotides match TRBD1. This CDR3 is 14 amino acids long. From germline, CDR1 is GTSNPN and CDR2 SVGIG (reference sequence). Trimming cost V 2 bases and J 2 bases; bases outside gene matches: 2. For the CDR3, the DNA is TGTGCCTGGAGTAAACAGGGGGCTGGAAACACCATATATTTT. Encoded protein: CAWSKQGAGNTIYF. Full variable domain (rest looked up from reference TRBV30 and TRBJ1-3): SQTIHQWPATLVQPVGSPLSLECTVEGTSNPNLYWYRQAAGRGLQLLFYSVGIGQISSEVPQNLSASRPQDRQFILSSKKLLLSDSGFYLCAWSKQGAGNTIYFGEGSWLTVV.

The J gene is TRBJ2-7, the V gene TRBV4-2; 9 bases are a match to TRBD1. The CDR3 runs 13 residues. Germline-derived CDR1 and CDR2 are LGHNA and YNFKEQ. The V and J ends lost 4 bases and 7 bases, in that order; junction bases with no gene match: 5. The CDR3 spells CASSPRGQGEQYF. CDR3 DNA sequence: TGTGCCAGCAGCCCAAGAGGACAGGGGGAGCAGTACTTC.

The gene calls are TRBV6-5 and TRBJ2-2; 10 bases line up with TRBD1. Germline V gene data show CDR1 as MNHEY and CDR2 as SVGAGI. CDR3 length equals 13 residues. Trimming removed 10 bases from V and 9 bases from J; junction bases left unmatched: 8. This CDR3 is CATHGTGVRELFF. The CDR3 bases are TGTGCCACCCATGGGACAGGGGTGCGGGAGCTGTTTTTT.

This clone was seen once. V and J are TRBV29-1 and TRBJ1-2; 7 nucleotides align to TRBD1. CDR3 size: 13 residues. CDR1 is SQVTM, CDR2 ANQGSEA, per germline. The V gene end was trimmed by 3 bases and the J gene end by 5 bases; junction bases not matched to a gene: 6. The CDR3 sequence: CSVDSRDRYGYTF. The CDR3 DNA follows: TGCAGCGTTGATTCCCGGGACAGATATGGCTACACCTTC. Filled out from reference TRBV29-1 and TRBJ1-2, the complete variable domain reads SAVISQKPSRDICQRGTSLTIQCQVDSQVTMMFWYRQQPGQSLTLIATANQGSEATYESGFVIDKFPISRPNLTFSTLTVSNMSPEDSSIYLCSVDSRDRYGYTFGSGTRLTVV.

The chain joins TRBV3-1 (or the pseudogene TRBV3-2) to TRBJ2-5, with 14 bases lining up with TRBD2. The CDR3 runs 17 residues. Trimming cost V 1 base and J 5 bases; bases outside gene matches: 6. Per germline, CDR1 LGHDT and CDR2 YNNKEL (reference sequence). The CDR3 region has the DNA TGTGCCAGCAGCCAAGGGACTAGCGGGGGGTTAAGGGAGACCCAGTACTTC. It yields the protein CASSQGTSGGLRETQYF.

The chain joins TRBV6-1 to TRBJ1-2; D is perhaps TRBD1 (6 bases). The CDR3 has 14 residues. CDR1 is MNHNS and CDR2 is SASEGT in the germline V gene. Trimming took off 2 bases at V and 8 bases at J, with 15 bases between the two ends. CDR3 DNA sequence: TGTGCCAGCAGTGAATCGCCAGGGGCCTGGGGCTACACCTTC. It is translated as CASSESPGAWGYTF.

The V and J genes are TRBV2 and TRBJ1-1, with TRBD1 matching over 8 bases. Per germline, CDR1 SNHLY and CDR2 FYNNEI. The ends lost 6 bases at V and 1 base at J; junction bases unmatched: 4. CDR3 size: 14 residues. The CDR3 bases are TGTGCCAGCAGAGTTGGACAGGGGAACACTGAAGCTTTCTTT. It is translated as CASRVGQGNTEAFF.

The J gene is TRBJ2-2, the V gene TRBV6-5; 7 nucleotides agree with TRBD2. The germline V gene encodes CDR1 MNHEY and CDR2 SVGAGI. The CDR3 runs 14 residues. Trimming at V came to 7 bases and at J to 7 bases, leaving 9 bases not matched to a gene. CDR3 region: CASTWGLAGGELFF. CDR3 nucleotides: TGTGCCAGCACCTGGGGGTTAGCGGGCGGGGAGCTGTTTTTT.

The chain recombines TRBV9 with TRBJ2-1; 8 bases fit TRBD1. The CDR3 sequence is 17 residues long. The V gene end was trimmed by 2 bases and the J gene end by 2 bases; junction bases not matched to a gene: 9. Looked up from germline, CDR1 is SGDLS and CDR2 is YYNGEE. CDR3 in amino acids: CASSVRGQETAYNEQFF. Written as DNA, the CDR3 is TGTGCCAGCAGCGTGAGGGGACAGGAGACAGCCTACAATGAGCAGTTCTTC.